The clone carrying this T cell receptor (beta chain) has a handful of counts. Clones were sequenced by immunoSEQ multiplex PCR, and TCRdb holds only the in-frame ones, with some missing. The sample lists hundreds of thousands of clones, 70% to 90% seen once, with around 2.7% in the top ten. These data originate in a study of blood T cell repertoires in COVID-19. With 0 bases removed from V and 6 bases from J, the gap between germline ends came to 10 bases. This CDR3 has 13 residues. Germline CDR1 is SGHDT and CDR2 is YYEEEE. This TCR came from a man aged 55 to 70 with acute or convalescent COVID-19. What was sequenced was peripheral blood. This chain links TRBV5-6 with TRBJ2-7, with a possible D match to TRBD1 (5 bases). Here the CDR3 DNA reads TGTGCCAGCAGCTTGGGGCAGGGCCGCGAGCAGTACTTC. It translates to CASSLGQGREQYF.